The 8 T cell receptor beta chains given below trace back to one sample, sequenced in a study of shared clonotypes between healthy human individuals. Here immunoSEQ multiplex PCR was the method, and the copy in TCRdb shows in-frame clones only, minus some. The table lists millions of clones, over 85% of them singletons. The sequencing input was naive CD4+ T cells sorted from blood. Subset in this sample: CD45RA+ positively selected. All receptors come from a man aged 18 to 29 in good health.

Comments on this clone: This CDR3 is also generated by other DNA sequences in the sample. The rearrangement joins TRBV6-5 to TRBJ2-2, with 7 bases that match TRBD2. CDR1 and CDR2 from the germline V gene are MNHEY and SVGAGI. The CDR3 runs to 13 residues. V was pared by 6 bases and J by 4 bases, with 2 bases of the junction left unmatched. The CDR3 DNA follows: TGTGCCAGCAGGGCGGGAGTCACCGGGGAGCTGTTTTTT. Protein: CASRAGVTGELFF.

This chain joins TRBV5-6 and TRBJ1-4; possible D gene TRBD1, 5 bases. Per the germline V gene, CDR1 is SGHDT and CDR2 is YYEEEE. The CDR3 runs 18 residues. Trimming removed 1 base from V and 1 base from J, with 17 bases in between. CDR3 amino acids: CASSLSSEGLVTNEKLFF. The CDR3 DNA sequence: TGTGCCAGCAGCTTGTCCTCCGAGGGGTTGGTAACTAATGAAAAACTGTTTTTT.

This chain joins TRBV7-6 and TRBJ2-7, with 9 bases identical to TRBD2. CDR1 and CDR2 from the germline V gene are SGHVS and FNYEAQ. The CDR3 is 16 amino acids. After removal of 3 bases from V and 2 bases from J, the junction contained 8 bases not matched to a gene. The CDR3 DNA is TGTGCCAGCAGCTTGGTGTCGAGCGGGAGGCCCTACGAGCAGTACTTC. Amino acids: CASSLVSSGRPYEQYF.

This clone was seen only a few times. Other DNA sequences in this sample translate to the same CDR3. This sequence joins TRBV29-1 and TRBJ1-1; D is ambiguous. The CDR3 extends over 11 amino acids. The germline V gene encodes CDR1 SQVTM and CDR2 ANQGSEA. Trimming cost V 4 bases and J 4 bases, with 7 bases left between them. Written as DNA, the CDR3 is TGCAGCGTTGCTGGCGTCACTGAAGCTTTCTTT. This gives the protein CSVAGVTEAFF.

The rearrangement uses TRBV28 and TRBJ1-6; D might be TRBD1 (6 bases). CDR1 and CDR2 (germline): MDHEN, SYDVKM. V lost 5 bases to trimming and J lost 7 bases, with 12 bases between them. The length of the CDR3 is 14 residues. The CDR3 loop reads CASSGRQVNSPLHF. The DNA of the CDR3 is TGTGCCAGCAGTGGAAGACAGGTCAATTCACCCCTCCACTTT. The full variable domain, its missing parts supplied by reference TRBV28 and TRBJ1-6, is DVKVTQSSRYLVKRTGEKVFLECVQDMDHENMFWYRQDPGLGLRLIYFSYDVKMKEKGDIPEGYSVSREKKERFSLILESASTNQTSMYLCASSGRQVNSPLHFGNGTRLTVT.

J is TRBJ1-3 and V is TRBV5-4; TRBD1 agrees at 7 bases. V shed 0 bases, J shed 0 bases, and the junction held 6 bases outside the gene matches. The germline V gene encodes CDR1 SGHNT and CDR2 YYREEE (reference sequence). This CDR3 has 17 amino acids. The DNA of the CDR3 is TGTGCCAGCAGCTTGGGGGACAGCCGCCTCTCTGGAAACACCATATATTTT. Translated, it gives CASSLGDSRLSGNTIYF.

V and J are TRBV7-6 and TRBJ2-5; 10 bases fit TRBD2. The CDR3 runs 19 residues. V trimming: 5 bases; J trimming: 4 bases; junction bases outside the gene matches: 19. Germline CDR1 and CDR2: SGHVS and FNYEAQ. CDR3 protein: CASSRGSSGGRTLAETQYF. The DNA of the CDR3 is TGTGCCAGCAGCCGGGGGTCTAGCGGGGGACGAACGTTAGCAGAGACCCAGTACTTC.

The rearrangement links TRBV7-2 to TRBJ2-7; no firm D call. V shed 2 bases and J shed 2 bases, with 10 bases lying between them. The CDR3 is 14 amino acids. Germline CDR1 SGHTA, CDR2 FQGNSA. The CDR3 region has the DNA TGTGCCAGCAGCTTATGGTCACCTCCCTACGAGCAGTACTTC. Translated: CASSLWSPPYEQYF. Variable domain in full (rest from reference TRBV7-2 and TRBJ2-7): GAGVSQSPSNKVTEKGKDVELRCDPISGHTALYWYRQSLGQGLEFLIYFQGNSAPDKSGLPSDRFSAERTGGSVSTLTIQRTQQEDSAVYLCASSLWSPPYEQYFGPGTRLTVT.